This T cell receptor beta chain was recorded in a study of regulatory T cells in long-lasting Graves disease. Study at large: Patients met the persistent Graves' disease definition after over 5 years of antithyroid drugs with positive TSH receptor antibodies. Study-wide findings and caveats: Only peripheral blood was studied, not thyroid tissue. Reduced TCR diversity was observed in persistent Graves' patients versus newly diagnosed patients. When disease was persistent, TRBV28, TRBJ1-2 and TRBJ2-5 were the favored segments.

The germline CDR1 and CDR2 sequences are SEHNR and FQNEAQ (reference sequence). The CDR3 runs to 13 residues. Trimming took 7 bases from V and 2 from J, leaving 12 bases between them. This clonotype was counted ten times or more. The antigen is unknown. Regarding time point: persistent/refractory GD, antithyroid drugs over 5 years with positive TRAb. Construction of the TCR library relied on RNA isolated from PBMCs. Construction of the TCR beta libraries employed iRepertoire HTBI primers in conjunction with Arm-PCR of CDR3 regions. TCRdb itself ran the multiplex PCR reads through MiXCR, one entry per CDR3 protein. The sample records about 300,000 distinct CDR3 sequences, 22% being singletons.

The rearrangement links TRBV7-9 to TRBJ2-7; D is unclear. The sequenced sample was peripheral blood mononuclear cells (PBMCs), obtained when the disease was refractory, from a patient treated with antithyroid drugs. The receptor comes from a female donor with Graves disease. This CDR3 reads CASNPGPAYEQYF. CDR3 DNA: TGTGCCAGCAATCCGGGCCCCGCCTACGAGCAGTACTTC.